A selection of T cell receptor beta chains follows, all from one sample in a study of metastatic and nonmetastatic thyroid tumors. TCRdb recomputed clones from the PCR reads via MiXCR. The repertoire holds approximately 90,000 clones, with over 8.5% as singletons. Input material: blood. These receptors were obtained from a female donor with papillary thyroid cancer or a benign thyroid nodule (not recorded which). Some clones in this sample may be carry-over from other donors' samples. Both conserved end residues are part of each CDR3. D genes are given only for firm matches. The size of a clone is reported for some rows only, either as once, few or many, or as a class for expanded clones.

d_call	clone_size	cdr3_length	j_call	v_call	cdr3_aa	cdr3_nt
TRBD1	many	14	TRBJ1-5	TRBV5-1	CASSSTGAGQPQHF	TGCGCCAGCAGCTCGACAGGGGCAGGGCAGCCCCAGCATTTT
TRBD2	many	15	TRBJ2-1	TRBV4-2	CASSQDYASGGAWFF	TGTGCCAGCAGCCAAGATTATGCTAGCGGGGGGGCGTGGTTCTTC
-	many	16	TRBJ2-1	TRBV19	CASSIKGGSSYNEQFF	TGTGCCAGTAGTATAAAGGGGGGCTCGTCCTACAATGAGCAGTTCTTC
TRBD1	many	16	TRBJ1-2	TRBV18	CASSWDRGPSNYGYTF	TGTGCCAGCTCATGGGACAGGGGGCCCTCTAACTATGGCTACACCTTC
-	many	12	TRBJ2-1	TRBV7-9	CASSLVGNEQFF	TGTGCCAGCAGCTTAGTTGGGAATGAGCAGTTCTTC
-	many	14	TRBJ1-5	TRBV27	CASSFVMGNQPQHF	TGTGCCAGCAGTTTCGTAATGGGCAATCAGCCCCAGCATTTT
-	many	13	TRBJ1-1	TRBV20-1	CSARPVGNTEAFF	TGCAGTGCTAGACCAGTGGGGAACACTGAAGCTTTCTTT
-	few	13	TRBJ1-1	TRBV25-1	CASRLVTGESAFF	TGTGCCAGCAGACTCGTAACGGGGGAGTCAGCTTTCTTT
TRBD2	-	19	TRBJ2-3	TRBV12-3/TRBV12-4	CASSLGQGLAGGPGDTQYF	TGTGCCAGCAGTTTAGGGCAAGGACTAGCGGGGGGGCCAGGTGATACGCAGTATTTT
TRBD1	-	16	TRBJ1-4	TRBV7-2	CASSRTGTAMNEKLFF	TGTGCCAGCAGCCGAACCGGGACAGCGATGAATGAAAAACTGTTTTTT
TRBD1	many	15	TRBJ2-2	TRBV18	CASKTGSSNTGELFF	TGTGCCAGCAAGACAGGGTCTTCGAACACCGGGGAGCTGTTTTTT
-	many	14	TRBJ1-3	TRBV2	CASSERTAGNTIYF	TGTGCCAGCAGTGAAAGGACAGCTGGAAACACCATATATTTT
-	many	18	TRBJ1-3	TRBV4-1	CASSQVTSGTHSGNTIYF	TGCGCCAGCAGCCAAGTCACGTCCGGGACACACTCTGGAAACACCATATATTTT
-	many	15	TRBJ1-2	TRBV9	CASSATASPLYGYTF	TGTGCCAGCAGCGCGACAGCATCCCCTCTCTATGGCTACACCTTC
TRBD2	-	17	TRBJ2-4	TRBV20-1	CSAKKSSGASAKVIQYF	TGCAGTGCTAAGAAGAGTAGCGGGGCTTCGGCTAAAGTCATTCAGTACTTC
TRBD2	many	16	TRBJ2-2	TRBV28	CASRIGTSRRTGELFF	TGTGCCAGCAGGATCGGGACTAGCCGGCGCACCGGGGAGCTGTTTTTT
TRBD1	many	17	TRBJ2-1	TRBV5-1	CASSSHGDSLYDNEQFF	TGCGCCAGCAGCTCGCATGGGGACAGCTTGTACGACAATGAGCAGTTCTTC
-	many	13	TRBJ2-2	TRBV10-1	CASSAENTGELFF	TGCGCCAGCAGTGCGGAGAACACCGGGGAGCTGTTTTTT
TRBD1	many	15	TRBJ2-3	TRBV10-3	CATALQGGRADTQYF	TGTGCCACAGCGCTACAGGGGGGTCGGGCAGATACGCAGTATTTT
-	many	15	TRBJ2-7	TRBV4-2	CASSQDGDGTYEQYF	TGTGCCAGCAGCCAAGATGGGGACGGAACCTACGAGCAGTACTTC
-	many	14	TRBJ2-7	TRBV7-8	CASSLAGGSYEQYF	TGTGCCAGCAGCTTAGCGGGGGGTTCCTACGAGCAGTACTTC
-	many	15	TRBJ2-1	TRBV6-1	CASSEESGSYNEQFF	TGTGCCAGCAGTGAAGAGTCCGGCTCCTACAATGAGCAGTTCTTC
TRBD2	many	16	TRBJ2-3	TRBV19	CASSIAGGTGTDTQYF	TGTGCCAGTAGTATAGCGGGGGGAACGGGCACAGATACGCAGTATTTT
-	many	15	TRBJ1-4	TRBV5-4	CASSGDSATNEKLFF	TGTGCCAGCAGCGGCGACAGTGCAACTAATGAAAAACTGTTTTTT
-	-	17	TRBJ1-5	TRBV5-6	CASSLRSVRHGNQPQHF	TGTGCCAGCAGCTTGAGGTCGGTCAGGCACGGCAATCAGCCCCAGCATTTT
-	few	15	TRBJ1-3	TRBV28	CASSLFGVPGNTIYF	TGTGCCAGCAGTTTATTCGGGGTCCCTGGAAACACCATATATTTT
-	-	15	TRBJ1-6	TRBV19	CASSIVGPGGSPLHF	TGTGCCAGTAGTATAGTAGGGCCCGGGGGTTCACCCCTCCACTTT
TRBD1	-	15	TRBJ1-5	TRBV12-3/TRBV12-4	CASSPTGMGNQPQHF	TGTGCCAGCAGCCCGACAGGGATGGGAAATCAGCCCCAGCATTTT
TRBD1	many	18	TRBJ1-1	TRBV6-6	CASSYSFWDRGTGTEAFF	TGTGCCAGCAGTTACTCGTTCTGGGACAGGGGGACTGGCACTGAAGCTTTCTTT
TRBD2	many	15	TRBJ2-5	TRBV27	CASRPRGGGYETQYF	TGTGCCAGCCGCCCTAGAGGCGGGGGGTATGAGACCCAGTACTTC
-	many	12	TRBJ1-2	TRBV29-1	CSVATGLAGYTF	TGCAGCGTCGCGACGGGACTGGCTGGCTACACCTTC